The TCR beta chain described here comes from a study of cytomegalovirus exposure and HLA in healthy donors. Overall study results and limits: Of the V segments, some could not be distinguished, including TRBV6-2 and TRBV6-3, and were excluded. As a later analysis revealed, the rate of TCR association differed by HLA locus, with DRB1 most and HLA-C fewest.

The PCR used 60 Vbeta and 13 Jbeta primers. Clones were read by immunoSEQ multiplex PCR, and TCRdb kept only the in-frame ones, dropping some. The sample consists of around 87,000 clones, around 85% of them appearing once. Germline V gene sequence: CDR1 MNHNY, CDR2 SVGAGI (reference sequence). The CDR3 runs to 12 residues. V was pared by 7 bases and J by 6 bases, with 13 bases between. With regard to this clone: The antigen is unknown.

The chain couples TRBV6-6 to TRBJ2-7; the D is unclear. The clonotype comes from a girl under 10 years old in good health and CMV-seropositive. Material for sequencing was PBMCs. CDR3 protein: CASTLLGSEQYF. Written as DNA, the CDR3 is TGTGCCAGCACCCTCCTAGGATCCGAGCAGTACTTC.